These 30 T cell receptor beta chains originate from one sample sequenced in a study of blood T cells in healthy people across ages. Then a second PCR, running about 7 to 11 cycles, was carried out with a sample-barcoded 5' primer and a J-beta primer mix. One entry per CDR3 protein results from TCRdb running MiXCR on the 5' RACE reads. The table lists 1.4 million or so distinct CDR3 sequences, about 45% of them singletons. Material for sequencing was blood. The receptors were sampled from a woman between 18 and 30 years old in good health.

The chain links TRBV30 to TRBJ2-3; a possible D gene is TRBD1 (6 bases). V gave up 8 bases and J gave up 2 bases, with 20 bases separating them. Germline V gene lookup returns CDR1 GTSNPN and CDR2 SVGIG (reference sequence). The CDR3 runs 15 residues. CDR3 loop: CAKGGVSSLTDTQYF. CDR3 bases: TGTGCCAAAGGGGGAGTGTCCTCTCTCACAGATACGCAGTATTTT.

The chain is built from TRBV4-1 and TRBJ1-5, with D unclear. Germline V gives CDR1 MGHRA, CDR2 YSYEKL. The CDR3 spans 16 residues. Trimming removed 1 base at V and 0 bases at J, with 10 bases between. The CDR3 DNA sequence: TGCGCCAGCAGCCAAGGGGTCCTGTATAGCAATCAGCCCCAGCATTTT. Protein product: CASSQGVLYSNQPQHF.

Concerning this clonotype itself: A much larger clonotype is one base distant, so this may be a read error. The chain joins TRBV2 to TRBJ2-4, with D perhaps matching TRBD1 (6 bases). The CDR3 is 14 residues long. Germline V CDR1 and CDR2: SNHLY, FYNNEI. In DNA, the CDR3 is TGTGCCAGTCGACCACAGGGTACCAAAAACACTCAGTACTTC. Amino acids: CASRPQGTKNTQYF.

This clonotype came up once. The junction shows a germline mismatch at one end, possibly a read error. The rearrangement links TRBV6-5 to TRBJ2-1, with no clear D. From germline, CDR1 is MNHEY and CDR2 SVGAGI. The CDR3 sequence is 14 residues long. This CDR3 reads CASRYSGPANEQFF. The DNA for the CDR3 is TGTGCCAGCAGGTACTCTGGCCCTGCAAATGAGCAGTTCTTC.

This clonotype appeared a few times. The chain employs TRBV7-9 and TRBJ1-2, with a possible D match to TRBD1 (5 bases). This CDR3 comprises 14 residues. V was pared by 4 bases and J by 7 bases, with 16 bases between. Germline assignment: CDR1 SEHNR and CDR2 FQNEAQ (reference sequence). This CDR3 is CASSYDSSPAGYTF. The DNA of the CDR3 is TGTGCCAGCAGCTACGACAGTTCCCCGGCTGGCTACACCTTC.

The rearrangement joins TRBV6-5 to TRBJ1-2, with 7 bases lining up with TRBD1. The length of the CDR3 is 15 residues. With V trimmed by 0 bases and J by 4 bases, 5 bases remained unmatched. CDR1 and CDR2 (germline): MNHEY, SVGAGI. CDR3 nucleotide sequence: TGTGCCAGCAGTTACTCCCGGACAGGACCCTATGGCTACACCTTC. It encodes CASSYSRTGPYGYTF.

This clonotype showed up just a few times. A read error may produce the germline difference seen at one junction end. The chain carries TRBV7-7 and TRBJ2-7; TRBD2 might be the D (6 bases). Germline values: CDR1 SSHAT, CDR2 FNYEAQ (reference sequence). The CDR3 contains 15 residues. CDR3 protein: CASSSSPGESYEQYF. DNA for the CDR3: TGTGCTAGCAGCTCTAGTCCGGGAGAGTCCTACGAGCAGTACTTC.

The rearrangement links TRBV12-3 or TRBV12-4 to TRBJ2-3; 13 nucleotides line up with TRBD2. The CDR3 sequence is 16 residues long. V lost 10 bases, J lost 1 base, and 8 bases stayed unmatched. In DNA, the CDR3 is TGTGCCACCAGGACTAGCGGGGGCCCGGGCACAGATACGCAGTATTTT. Translated: CATRTSGGPGTDTQYF.

In nucleotides, the CDR3 is TGCGCCAGCATCCTTTTGCATCCAAATTCACCCCTCCACTTT. The encoded protein is CASILLHPNSPLHF. The J gene is TRBJ1-6, the V gene TRBV5-1; unclear D gene. Germline V gives CDR1 SGHRS, CDR2 YFSETQ. V lost 6 bases and J lost 7, with 14 bases in between. The CDR3 sequence is 14 residues long.

The genes are TRBV10-3 and TRBJ1-1, with D hard to call. The V gene's germline CDR1 is ENHRY and CDR2 SYGVKD. The CDR3 runs 13 residues. Trimming removed 7 bases at V and 0 bases at J, with 9 bases between. CDR3 nucleotide sequence: TGTGCCATCAAAGCGGACGTGAACACTGAAGCTTTCTTT. As protein: CAIKADVNTEAFF.

This chain uses TRBV7-9 with TRBJ1-5, with D possibly being TRBD1 (5 bases). Germline CDR1 is SEHNR and CDR2 is FQNEAQ (reference sequence). V lost 5 bases to trimming and J lost 1 base, with 12 bases between them. This CDR3 spans 15 amino acids. The chain's CDR3 is CASSAQGASNQPQHF. The CDR3 DNA reads TGTGCCAGCAGCGCCCAGGGTGCGAGCAATCAGCCCCAGCATTTT.

The CDR3 coding sequence is TGCAGTGCTAGGGGCGCTAGCGGGAGTAGTTTCTACGAGCAGTACTTC. Its translation is CSARGASGSSFYEQYF. This rearrangement joins TRBV20-1 to TRBJ2-7, with TRBD2 identical over 10 bases. Germline CDR1 DFQATT, CDR2 SNEGSKA (reference sequence). Trimming at V came to 3 bases and at J to 3 bases, leaving 11 bases not matched to a gene. There are 16 residues in the CDR3.

Worth noting for this clonotype: At one boundary the junction diverges from the germline segment, which might be a read error. The chain combines TRBV2 with TRBJ2-4; D is ambiguous. The better agreement between TRBJ2-7 and the DNA end casts doubt on the J call. This CDR3 is built from 11 residues. The germline CDR1 and CDR2 sequences are SNHLY and FYNNEI. DNA for the CDR3: TGTACCAGCGTGGTGGAATACGAGCAGTACTTC. It codes for CTSVVEYEQYF.

To note about this clonotype: A read error may account for a junction end that differs from germline. This chain links TRBV7-2 with TRBJ1-3; TRBD1 aligns across 8 bases. CDR3 length equals 15 residues. Germline CDR1 is SGHTA and CDR2 is FQGNSA. CDR3 in amino acids: CASSPTGVNGNTIYF. The CDR3 DNA sequence: TGTGCCAGCAGCCCGACAGGGGTTAACGGAAACACCATATATTTC.

J is TRBJ1-2 and V is TRBV6-1; 8 positions agree with TRBD1. V lost 8 bases to trimming and J lost 2 bases; unmatched junction nucleotides: 7. This CDR3 is built from 14 residues. Germline CDR1 MNHNS, CDR2 SASEGT. The CDR3 loop reads CASYRDRRNYGYTF. The CDR3, as DNA: TGTGCCAGCTACCGGGACAGGAGGAACTATGGCTACACCTTC.

In its sample, this clonotype was seen a few times. This chain links TRBV27 with TRBJ2-3, with 8 nucleotides matching TRBD1. Germline V CDR1 and CDR2: MNHEY, SMNVEV (reference sequence). This CDR3 is 16 amino acids long. The trim removed 5 bases at V and 5 bases at J, leaving 12 bases unmatched. CDR3 in DNA: TGTGCCAGCAGTCTAGGCCCTCAGGGGGCAGGAGATACGCAGTATTTT. Protein sequence: CASSLGPQGAGDTQYF.

V usage is TRBV7-9 and J usage is TRBJ1-2; D is unclear. The CDR3 covers 16 residues. V was clipped by 5 bases and J by 5 bases, with 21 bases between them. Germline CDR1 SEHNR, CDR2 FQNEAQ (reference sequence). The CDR3 nucleotides read TGTGCCAGCAGCCTGTTGATTTATCGCAACCTTTATGGCTACACCTTC. Its protein product is CASSLLIYRNLYGYTF.

This clonotype occurred a few times. The chain couples TRBV4-3 to TRBJ2-5; TRBD1 agrees at 9 bases. The germline V gene has CDR1 LGHNA and CDR2 YSLEER. CDR3 length: 15 residues. Trimming at V came to 3 bases and at J to 11 bases, leaving 13 bases not matched to a gene. The CDR3, as DNA: TGCGCCAGCAGCCAGAGCCTTGGACAGGGGAGAGAGCAGTACTTC. It is translated as CASSQSLGQGREQYF.

V and J are TRBV5-1 and TRBJ2-1, with 7 bases identical to TRBD1. The ends lost 1 base at V and 2 bases at J; junction bases unmatched: 3. This CDR3 spans 15 amino acids. Germline CDR1 and CDR2: SGHRS and YFSETQ. The CDR3 DNA reads TGCGCCAGCAGCTTGTTACAGGGGCCCTACAATGAGCAGTTCTTC. This translates into CASSLLQGPYNEQFF.

This clonotype has more than one count but fewer than ten. The junction shows a germline mismatch at one end, possibly a read error. The genes are TRBV3-1 and TRBJ2-3; TRBD2 aligns across 12 bases. CDR1 and CDR2 from the germline V gene are LGHDT and YNNKEL (reference sequence). The CDR3 is 16 amino acids. The CDR3 loop reads CASSDGLAGHTDTQYF. CDR3 DNA: TGTGCTAGCAGCGATGGACTAGCGGGGCACACAGATACGCAGTATTTT.

This clonotype appeared a few times. The CDR3 bases are TGCAGTGCTAGCGGAGGGGGCTATGGCGAGCAGTACTTC. It codes for CSASGGGYGEQYF. The chain joins TRBV20-1 to TRBJ2-7; D might be TRBD1 (7 bases). Germline assignment: CDR1 DFQATT and CDR2 SNEGSKA (reference sequence). The CDR3 consists of 13 residues. V was shortened by 3 bases and J by 6 bases, with 15 bases between the two germline ends.

The chain joins TRBV21-1 to TRBJ2-5; whether TRBD2, the table's D call, matches the DNA was not checked. TRBV21-1 counts as a pseudogene. CDR3 size: 15 residues. The CDR3 DNA reads as TGTGCCAGCAATATCCGGACTAGCGGGAGCGATGAGCAGTACTTC. It yields the protein CASNIRTSGSDEQYF.

This clonotype was detected only a few times. J is TRBJ2-1 and V is TRBV5-1, with D perhaps matching TRBD1 (6 bases). The germline V gene has CDR1 SGHRS and CDR2 YFSETQ. The V gene lost 2 bases and the J gene lost 2 bases, with 14 bases spanning the gap. The CDR3 is 16 residues long. The CDR3 coding sequence is TGCGCCAGCAGCTTAGTGGGGGCGGATGCCTACAATGAGCAGTTCTTC. The encoded protein is CASSLVGADAYNEQFF.

This clonotype has only one observation. This rearrangement joins TRBV12-3 or TRBV12-4 to TRBJ1-2, with D uncertain. Trimming removed 5 bases at V and 4 bases at J, with 11 bases between. The CDR3 has 13 amino acids. The CDR3 reads CASSRTPGYGYTF. CDR3 sequence (DNA): TGTGCCAGCAGTAGAACACCCGGCTATGGCTACACCTTC.

Details on this clonotype: The germline gene is not matched at one end of the junction; a read error may be the cause. The gene calls are TRBV28 and TRBJ1-2, with D possibly being TRBD1 (6 bases). The germline CDR1 and CDR2 sequences are MDHEN and SYDVKM. CDR3 size: 16 residues. CDR3 sequence: CASTSPDRMTNYDYTF. The CDR3 DNA reads TGTGCCAGCACTTCCCCTGACAGGATGACTAACTATGACTACACCTTC.

The gene calls are TRBV18 and TRBJ2-7; D ambiguous. This CDR3 contains 13 residues. Germline values: CDR1 KGHSH, CDR2 LQKENI. The germline V and J ends were trimmed by 2 bases and 4 bases, with 9 bases remaining between them. This CDR3 reads CASSPFGRYEQYF. In DNA form, the CDR3 reads TGTGCCAGCTCACCATTCGGCAGATACGAGCAGTACTTC.

A few counts support this clonotype. V usage is TRBV27 and J usage is TRBJ2-3, with 11 bases identical to TRBD2. CDR1 and CDR2 (germline): MNHEY, SMNVEV (reference sequence). Trimming at V came to 3 bases and at J to 3 bases, leaving 8 bases not matched to a gene. This CDR3 is 17 amino acids long. CDR3 region: CASSFSRLAGNTDTQYF. Here the CDR3 DNA reads TGTGCCAGCAGTTTTTCCCGACTAGCGGGAAATACAGATACGCAGTATTTT.

For this clonotype: An end of the junction does not agree with germline; a read error may underlie this. This chain links TRBV24-1 with TRBJ2-1; TRBD1 aligns across 8 bases. Per the germline V gene, CDR1 is KGHDR and CDR2 is SFDVKD. This CDR3 comprises 14 residues. The CDR3 here is CVTSDGTGGNEQFF. CDR3 nucleotide sequence: TGTGTCACCAGTGACGGAACAGGGGGTAATGAGCAGTTCTTC.

In its sample, this clonotype was seen a few times. The chain recombines TRBV5-1 with TRBJ2-3; the match to TRBD1 covers 9 bases. The CDR3 has 15 residues. V was clipped by 4 bases and J by 5 bases; unmatched bases: 8. From germline, CDR1 is SGHRS and CDR2 YFSETQ. The CDR3 reads CASSRDRATLDTQYF. The CDR3 coding sequence is TGCGCCAGCAGCCGGGACAGGGCTACCTTAGATACGCAGTATTTT.

The chain joins TRBV9 to TRBJ1-2, with a tentative D call TRBD1 (5 bases). The germline V gene encodes CDR1 SGDLS and CDR2 YYNGEE. The CDR3 is made up of 14 amino acids. V was pared by 3 bases and J by 7 bases, with 16 bases between. The CDR3 loop reads CASSGRPGLGGYTF. The DNA of the CDR3 is TGTGCCAGCAGCGGACGACCGGGACTGGGTGGCTACACCTTC.